Shown below are 28 T cell receptor beta chains from a single sample sequenced in a study of T-cell reconstitution after alpha-beta-depleted transplantation in children. A TCRbeta library incorporating unique molecular identifiers was prepared. TCRdb passed the PCR reads through MiXCR, listing each CDR3 protein once. The table lists around 700,000 distinct CDR3 sequences, around 12% of them singletons, with about 0.77% in the top ten. Sequenced material: PBMCs, taken before TCRalphabeta/CD19-depleted stem cell transplant. These receptors were collected from a girl aged 2-9 years with congenital amegakaryocytic thrombocytopenia, due to receive a stem cell transplant.

On this clonotype: It may be a read error: a sequence one base away is much more abundant. This rearrangement joins TRBV9 to TRBJ2-7, with a weak D call TRBD1 (5 bases). Germline lookup yields CDR1 SGDLS and CDR2 YYNGEE. V dropped 4 bases and J dropped 2 bases, with 13 bases sitting between them. The length of the CDR3 is 14 residues. CDR3 in amino acids: CASSMGQSPYEQYF. The DNA of the CDR3 is TGTGCCAGCAGCATGGGGCAGAGCCCCTACGAGCAGTACTTC.

This clonotype was seen at least ten times. V is TRBV12-3 or TRBV12-4 and J is TRBJ1-1, with TRBD1 identical over 8 bases. This CDR3 region has 14 residues. With V trimmed by 6 bases and J by 5 bases, 8 bases remained unmatched. In nucleotides, the CDR3 is TGTGCCAGCAGCTTCCGGACAGGGTGGACTGAAGCTTTCTTT. Translation: CASSFRTGWTEAFF.

This clonotype was counted a few times. The J gene is TRBJ2-7, the V gene TRBV18, with D perhaps matching TRBD1 (5 bases). V gave up 2 bases and J gave up 1 base, with 12 bases separating them. The CDR3 is made up of 15 amino acids. Germline CDR1 reads KGHSH; CDR2 reads LQKENI. Here the CDR3 reads CASSPSQDTSYEQYF. CDR3 nucleotide sequence: TGTGCCAGCTCACCATCGCAGGACACTTCCTACGAGCAGTACTTC.

The CDR3: CASSQVPGNQPQHF. The CDR3 region has the DNA TGCGCCAGCAGCCAAGTTCCCGGGAATCAGCCCCAGCATTTT. This rearrangement joins TRBV4-1 to TRBJ1-5; D is uncertain. The germline gives CDR1 MGHRA, CDR2 YSYEKL. Trimming shortened V by 1 base and J by 4 bases, and 8 bases separated the two germline ends. The CDR3 runs to 14 residues.

V usage is TRBV20-1 and J usage is TRBJ2-3; 7 bases agree with TRBD1. CDR3 size: 14 residues. Germline V gene data show CDR1 as DFQATT and CDR2 as SNEGSKA (reference sequence). J gave up 2 bases and V 2 bases, and 4 bases lay outside the gene matches. DNA of the CDR3: TGCAGTGCTAGACCGGGACAGAACACAGATACGCAGTATTTT. Protein: CSARPGQNTDTQYF.

The sample holds a few counts of this clonotype. This sequence joins TRBV24-1 and TRBJ2-5; TRBD1 matches at 9 bases. The CDR3 totals 17 residues. From germline, CDR1 is KGHDR and CDR2 SFDVKD. V dropped 4 bases and J dropped 4; count of bases not matched to a gene: 12. The CDR3 bases are TGTGCCACCAGTGACCCCCTCGGGACAGGGTCTATAGAGACCCAGTACTTC. Residues: CATSDPLGTGSIETQYF.

This sequence joins TRBV3-1 and TRBJ1-2, with D unclear. V was trimmed by 4 bases and J by 7 bases, leaving 13 bases between them. CDR1 and CDR2 from the germline V gene are LGHDT and YNNKEL (reference sequence). The CDR3 length is 13 residues. CDR3 nucleotide sequence: TGTGCCAGCAGCCCCCGAGCGTTAGGTGGCTACACCTTC. Its protein product is CASSPRALGGYTF.

CDR3 nucleotide sequence: TGTGCCAGCAGTTTAGGGACTAGCGGGAGGGCCGAGGCTCCAAATGAGCAGTTCTTC. This translates into CASSLGTSGRAEAPNEQFF. This chain joins TRBV12-3 or TRBV12-4 and TRBJ2-1; 15 positions match TRBD2. The junction had 11 bases not matched to a gene; V was cut back by 1 base and J by 7 bases. The CDR3 contains 19 residues.

This clonotype came up many times. The chain recombines TRBV15 with TRBJ2-3; D is perhaps TRBD2 (6 bases). The CDR3 runs to 15 residues. In germline, CDR1 is LNHNV, CDR2 YYDKDF (reference sequence). Deletions cut 0 bases from V and 3 bases from J, with 10 bases between. The CDR3 coding sequence is TGTGCCACCAGCAGAGATAGCGGATCTACAGATACGCAGTATTTT. Translation: CATSRDSGSTDTQYF.

This clonotype was seen many times. V gene TRBV5-1 combines with J gene TRBJ2-5; D uncertain. CDR3 length equals 16 residues. With 1 base removed from V and 5 bases from J, the gap between germline ends came to 18 bases. CDR1 and CDR2 from the germline V gene are SGHRS and YFSETQ. CDR3 residues: CASSLPRVSVSETQYF. Written as DNA, the CDR3 is TGCGCCAGCAGCTTGCCCCGGGTCTCAGTATCGGAGACCCAGTACTTC. The full variable domain, in which reference TRBV5-1 and TRBJ2-5 provide the parts outside the CDR3, is KAGVTQTPRYLIKTRGQQVTLSCSPISGHRSVSWYQQTPGQGLQFLFEYFSETQRNKGNFPGRFSGRQFSNSRSEMNVSTLELGDSALYLCASSLPRVSVSETQYFGPGTRLLVL.

This rearrangement joins TRBV5-6 to TRBJ1-5; 9 bases are shared with TRBD1. CDR1 SGHDT and CDR2 YYEEEE come from the germline V gene. The CDR3 is 15 amino acids. V shed 2 bases, J shed 5 bases, and the junction held 5 bases outside the gene matches. The CDR3 spells CASSLTGGQDQPQHF. CDR3 coding DNA: TGTGCCAGCAGCTTAACAGGGGGCCAAGATCAGCCCCAGCATTTT.

The sample holds a few counts of this clonotype. The chain links TRBV15 to TRBJ2-1; D perhaps matches TRBD2 (7 bases). The germline V gene encodes CDR1 LNHNV and CDR2 YYDKDF (reference sequence). This CDR3 contains 18 residues. V gave up 0 bases and J gave up 7 bases, with 22 bases separating them. The DNA for the CDR3 is TGTGCCACCAGCAGAGATCTCGGGGGGCGGGACAAAAAGAATGAGCAGTTCTTC. Translated: CATSRDLGGRDKKNEQFF.

This clonotype was observed at least ten times. This chain connects TRBV5-1 to TRBJ2-5; 7 bases are shared with TRBD1. Germline CDR1 and CDR2: SGHRS and YFSETQ. The CDR3 runs 14 residues. V lost 1 base to trimming and J lost 4 bases; unmatched junction nucleotides: 4. This CDR3 is CASSLRPGGETQYF. CDR3 nucleotide sequence: TGCGCCAGCAGCTTGAGGCCAGGGGGAGAGACCCAGTACTTC.

The chain uses TRBV10-3 and TRBJ1-2; D remains unclear. The CDR3 extends over 13 amino acids. Trimming cost V 4 bases and J 1 base, with 7 bases left between them. Germline CDR1 ENHRY, CDR2 SYGVKD. The CDR3 region has the DNA TGTGCCATCAGTGGACAAAATAACTATGGCTACACCTTC. Translating gives CAISGQNNYGYTF.

This clonotype has a count of ten or more. The genes are TRBV20-1 and TRBJ2-7, with 9 nucleotides matching TRBD1. V was clipped by 3 bases and J by 3 bases; unmatched bases: 6. The CDR3 consists of 14 residues. The V gene's germline CDR1 is DFQATT and CDR2 SNEGSKA (reference sequence). CDR3 residues: CSARGWDRVYEQYF. CDR3 in DNA: TGCAGTGCTAGGGGGTGGGACAGGGTCTACGAGCAGTACTTC.

In this sample, this clonotype turned up many times. The chain is built from TRBV28 and TRBJ1-6, with 9 bases identical to TRBD1. From germline, CDR1 is MDHEN and CDR2 SYDVKM. V was pared by 5 bases and J by 9 bases, with 23 bases of the junction left unmatched. The CDR3 length is 20 residues. This CDR3 is CASSQGPYRGRGTTFSPLHF. CDR3 bases: TGTGCCAGCAGTCAAGGCCCCTACAGGGGGCGCGGAACAACTTTTTCACCCCTCCACTTT.

The sample holds a few counts of this clonotype. The CDR3 bases are TGTGCCACCAGCGGCGGGGCCTCTGAGACCCAGTACTTC. It codes for CATSGGASETQYF. J is TRBJ2-5 and V is TRBV24-1; TRBD2 might be the D (6 bases). This CDR3 has 13 residues. Germline V gene sequence: CDR1 KGHDR, CDR2 SFDVKD. Trimming shortened V by 7 bases and J by 5 bases, and 13 bases separated the two germline ends.

This clonotype was seen repeatedly, ten times or more. The CDR3 sequence: CSALSGDRGYF. CDR3 nucleotides: TGCAGTGCTCTGAGCGGGGATCGAGGGTACTTC. The rearrangement uses TRBV20-1 and TRBJ2-4, with TRBD2 matching over 7 bases. Germline values: CDR1 DFQATT, CDR2 SNEGSKA (reference sequence). This CDR3 region has 11 residues. Germline trimming cut 5 bases from V and 15 bases from J; bases unmatched to any gene: 10.

The V gene is TRBV11-1, the J gene TRBJ1-5; tentatively, D is TRBD1 (5 bases). This CDR3 is 16 amino acids long. Trimming shortened V by 0 bases and J by 4 bases, and 13 bases separated the two germline ends. Germline V gene lookup returns CDR1 SGHAT and CDR2 FQDESV (reference sequence). Written as DNA, the CDR3 is TGTGCCAGCAGCTTAGCGCTAACAGGAGGGAATCAGCCCCAGCATTTT. Translating gives CASSLALTGGNQPQHF.

This clonotype was counted between two and nine times. The rearrangement joins TRBV10-3 to TRBJ2-7, with 9 bases identical to TRBD2. Trimming at V came to 0 bases and at J to 4 bases, leaving 4 bases not matched to a gene. The CDR3 spans 15 residues. CDR1 is ENHRY, CDR2 SYGVKD, per germline. The CDR3 is CAISESKREVYEQYF. The CDR3 DNA follows: TGTGCCATCAGTGAGTCGAAGCGGGAGGTGTACGAGCAGTACTTC.

This clonotype has ten or more counts. V and J are TRBV4-1 and TRBJ2-7; a possible D gene is TRBD1 (6 bases). Germline V gene lookup returns CDR1 MGHRA and CDR2 YSYEKL. CDR3 length equals 15 residues. With 1 base removed from V and 2 bases from J, the gap between germline ends came to 12 bases. CDR3: CASSQVESGAYEQYF. As DNA, the CDR3 is TGCGCCAGCAGCCAAGTCGAGTCAGGGGCCTACGAGCAGTACTTC.

The table lists this clonotype with many counts. V is TRBV5-6 and J is TRBJ2-5; D not resolved. The V gene lost 0 bases and the J gene lost 3 bases, with 15 bases spanning the gap. The V gene's germline CDR1 is SGHDT and CDR2 YYEEEE. The CDR3 has 16 amino acids. The DNA for the CDR3 is TGTGCCAGCAGCTTGGCCCCCATCGCAATTGAAGAGACCCAGTACTTC. Its protein product is CASSLAPIAIEETQYF.

The chain carries TRBV20-1 and TRBJ1-2; D perhaps matches TRBD1 (5 bases). Germline V gene lookup returns CDR1 DFQATT and CDR2 SNEGSKA (reference sequence). Trimming took off 2 bases at V and 10 bases at J, with 17 bases between the two ends. The CDR3 contains 13 residues. The DNA of the CDR3 is TGCAGTGCTAGACGACAGAGGCCACCCATCTACACCTTC. Translated: CSARRQRPPIYTF.

The chain couples TRBV19 to TRBJ1-1; 8 positions agree with TRBD1. Trimming cost V 6 bases and J 4 bases; bases outside gene matches: 4. The CDR3 runs 13 residues. Germline-derived CDR1 and CDR2 are LNHDA and SQIVND (reference sequence). The DNA for the CDR3 is TGTGCCAGTAGCATTGGACAGGGCACTGAAGCTTTCTTT. As protein: CASSIGQGTEAFF.

The sample holds many counts of this clonotype. The chain recombines TRBV20-1 with TRBJ1-5, with D tentatively TRBD1 (6 bases). The CDR3 covers 13 residues. Trimming shortened V by 6 bases and J by 5 bases, and 14 bases separated the two germline ends. Germline V gene lookup returns CDR1 DFQATT and CDR2 SNEGSKA (reference sequence). The CDR3 sequence: CSAAGQYYQPQHF. The CDR3 region has the DNA TGCAGTGCCGCGGGACAATACTATCAGCCCCAGCATTTT.

This clonotype came up many times. This rearrangement joins TRBV4-1 to TRBJ2-2; TRBD1 agrees at 7 bases. The germline gives CDR1 MGHRA, CDR2 YSYEKL. The junction had 8 bases not matched to a gene; V was cut back by 6 bases and J by 7 bases. There are 14 residues in the CDR3. The CDR3 protein is CASRGSPGGGELFF. For the CDR3, the DNA is TGCGCCAGCAGGGGCTCTCCAGGGGGCGGGGAGCTGTTTTTT.

This chain connects TRBV20-1 to TRBJ2-1; no clear D. This CDR3 has 14 residues. Germline assignment: CDR1 DFQATT and CDR2 SNEGSKA (reference sequence). V lost 3 bases, J lost 9 bases, and 18 bases lay in between. The CDR3: CSASGTRASAEQFF. The CDR3 nucleotides read TGCAGTGCTAGTGGCACCCGGGCGAGTGCTGAGCAGTTCTTC.

The chain employs TRBV5-1 and TRBJ2-4; 11 nucleotides align to TRBD2. Germline loops: CDR1 SGHRS, CDR2 YFSETQ. With V trimmed by 2 bases and J by 0 bases, 7 bases remained unmatched. The CDR3 loop spans 18 amino acids. Written as DNA, the CDR3 is TGCGCCAGCAGCTTAGGACTAGCGGGCCAGGCAGCCAAAAACATTCAGTACTTC. The encoded protein is CASSLGLAGQAAKNIQYF.